This T cell receptor (beta chain) was found in a study of CD8+ T cells in alopecia areata. Study at large: Twice daily, treated patients received 5 to 10 mg of oral tofacitinib. Notes on the study in general: Sharing of TCR sequences between patients (possibly for HLA-related reasons) was less clear than in mice.

The treatment denotes: oral pan-JAK inhibitor, 5-10 mg twice daily. Alopecia areata patients provided lesional scalp punch biopsies and peripheral blood, both collected for the study. Germline V gene data show CDR1 as MNHEY and CDR2 as SVGAGI. The CDR3 sequence is 15 residues long. The V end was cut by 6 bases, the J end by 4 bases, with 18 bases between. In each case, RNA was isolated and then reverse transcribed into cDNA as the sequencing template. Some clones are missing from TCRdb's copy, which holds only in-frame ones; the method was immunoSEQ multiplex PCR. This sample has roughly 200,000 clones; around two fifths occur once, and the top ten carry 2% to 3%. Regarding this clone: Antigen unknown.

The V call is TRBV6-5, the J call TRBJ1-2, with a possible D match to TRBD1 (6 bases). The material sequenced was CD4+ T cells sorted from blood, taken around week 37, from a patient treated with tofacitinib. This sequence originates from a human donor with alopecia areata. CDR3 loop: CASRQGRGPFYGYTF. The DNA of the CDR3 is TGTGCCAGCAGACAGGGCAGGGGACCTTTCTATGGCTACACCTTC.